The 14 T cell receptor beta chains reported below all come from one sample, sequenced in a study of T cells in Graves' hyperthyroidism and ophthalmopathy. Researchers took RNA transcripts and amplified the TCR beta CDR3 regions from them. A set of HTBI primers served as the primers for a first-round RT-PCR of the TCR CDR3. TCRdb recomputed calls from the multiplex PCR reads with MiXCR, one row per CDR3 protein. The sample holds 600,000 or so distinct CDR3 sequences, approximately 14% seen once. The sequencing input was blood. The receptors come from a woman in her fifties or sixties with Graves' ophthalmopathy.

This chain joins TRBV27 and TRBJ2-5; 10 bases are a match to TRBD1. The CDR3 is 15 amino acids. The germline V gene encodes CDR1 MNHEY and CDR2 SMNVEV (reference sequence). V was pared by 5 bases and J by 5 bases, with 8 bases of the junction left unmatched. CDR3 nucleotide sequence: TGTGCCAGCAGTACACCGACAGGGGGCCGTGAGACCCAGTACTTC. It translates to CASSTPTGGRETQYF.

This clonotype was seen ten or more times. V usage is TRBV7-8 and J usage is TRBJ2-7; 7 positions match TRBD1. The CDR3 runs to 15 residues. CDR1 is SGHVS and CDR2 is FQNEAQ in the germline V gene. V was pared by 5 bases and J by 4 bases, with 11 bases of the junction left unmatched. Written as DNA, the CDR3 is TGTGCCAGCAGCCCCCAAGGGGACAGCAGGTACGAGCAGTACTTC. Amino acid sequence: CASSPQGDSRYEQYF.

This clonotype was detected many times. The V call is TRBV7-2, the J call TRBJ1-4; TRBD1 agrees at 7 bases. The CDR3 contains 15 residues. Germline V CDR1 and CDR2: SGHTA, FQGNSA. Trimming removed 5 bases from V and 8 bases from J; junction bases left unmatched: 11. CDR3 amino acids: CASSLGTVKAEKLFF. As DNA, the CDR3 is TGTGCCAGCAGCCTCGGGACAGTAAAAGCGGAAAAACTGTTTTTT.

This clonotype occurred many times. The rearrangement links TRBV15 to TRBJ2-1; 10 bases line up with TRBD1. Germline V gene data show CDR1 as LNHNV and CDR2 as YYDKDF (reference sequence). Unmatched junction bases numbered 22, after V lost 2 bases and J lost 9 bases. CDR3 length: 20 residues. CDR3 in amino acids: CATSRIPFGEGQGLVGEQFF. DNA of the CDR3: TGTGCCACCAGCAGAATTCCTTTTGGCGAGGGACAGGGGCTTGTCGGTGAGCAGTTCTTC.

CDR3: CASSLSTDRVVGPLYEQYF. The CDR3 coding sequence is TGTGCCAGCAGCCTATCGACTGACAGGGTAGTGGGTCCTTTATACGAGCAGTACTTC. This sequence joins TRBV7-6 and TRBJ2-7; 7 bases map to TRBD1. The CDR3 has 19 amino acids. With 5 bases clipped from V and 4 bases from J, the junction kept 23 bases outside the gene matches. Germline V CDR1 and CDR2: SGHVS, FNYEAQ.

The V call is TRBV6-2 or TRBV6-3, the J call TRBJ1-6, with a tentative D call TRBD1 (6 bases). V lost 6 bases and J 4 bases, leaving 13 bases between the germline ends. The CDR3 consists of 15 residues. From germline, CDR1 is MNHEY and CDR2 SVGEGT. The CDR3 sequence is CASRRTASYNSPLHF. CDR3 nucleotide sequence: TGTGCCAGCAGGCGGACAGCAAGTTATAATTCACCCCTCCACTTT.

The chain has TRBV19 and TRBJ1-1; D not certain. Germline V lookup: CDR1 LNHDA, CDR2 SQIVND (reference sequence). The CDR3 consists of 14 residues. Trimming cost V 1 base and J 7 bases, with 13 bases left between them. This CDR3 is CASSIGQTGNEAFF. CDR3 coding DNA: TGTGCCAGTAGTATAGGACAAACTGGGAATGAAGCTTTCTTT.

In DNA form, the CDR3 reads TGTGCCAGCACGGCGGGAGGGCCCTCCTACAATGAGCAGTTCTTC. This translates into CASTAGGPSYNEQFF. The gene calls are TRBV2 and TRBJ2-1, with 9 positions matching TRBD2. Germline V CDR1 and CDR2: SNHLY, FYNNEI. This CDR3 contains 15 residues. V shed 7 bases and J 0 bases; nucleotides not matched to a gene: 4.

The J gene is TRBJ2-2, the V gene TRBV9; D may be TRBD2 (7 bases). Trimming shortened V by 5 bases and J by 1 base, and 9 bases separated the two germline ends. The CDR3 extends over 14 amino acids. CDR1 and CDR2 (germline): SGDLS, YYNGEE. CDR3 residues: CASRGGGNTGELFF. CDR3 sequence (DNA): TGTGCCAGCAGGGGAGGGGGGAACACCGGGGAGCTGTTTTTT.

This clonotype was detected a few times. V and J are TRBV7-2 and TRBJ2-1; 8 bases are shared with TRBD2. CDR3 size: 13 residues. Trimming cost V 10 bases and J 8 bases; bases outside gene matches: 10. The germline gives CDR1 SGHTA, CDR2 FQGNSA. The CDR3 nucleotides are TGTGCCACCTCGGGGGGGGGGTCTCATGAGCAGTTCTTC. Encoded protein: CATSGGGSHEQFF.

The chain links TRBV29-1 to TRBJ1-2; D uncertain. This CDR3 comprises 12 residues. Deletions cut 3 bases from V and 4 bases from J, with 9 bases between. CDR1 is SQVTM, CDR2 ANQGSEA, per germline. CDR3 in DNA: TGCAGCGTTGAGGTACATGGCTATGGCTACACCTTC. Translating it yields CSVEVHGYGYTF. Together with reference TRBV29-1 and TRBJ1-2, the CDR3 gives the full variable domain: SAVISQKPSRDICQRGTSLTIQCQVDSQVTMMFWYRQQPGQSLTLIATANQGSEATYESGFVIDKFPISRPNLTFSTLTVSNMSPEDSSIYLCSVEVHGYGYTFGSGTRLTVV.

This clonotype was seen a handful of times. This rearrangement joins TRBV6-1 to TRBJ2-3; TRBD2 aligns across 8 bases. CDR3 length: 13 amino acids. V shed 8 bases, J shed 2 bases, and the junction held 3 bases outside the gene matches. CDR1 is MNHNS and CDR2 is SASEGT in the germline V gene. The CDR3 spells CASRGGYTDTQYF. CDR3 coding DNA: TGTGCCAGCCGGGGGGGTTACACAGATACGCAGTATTTT.

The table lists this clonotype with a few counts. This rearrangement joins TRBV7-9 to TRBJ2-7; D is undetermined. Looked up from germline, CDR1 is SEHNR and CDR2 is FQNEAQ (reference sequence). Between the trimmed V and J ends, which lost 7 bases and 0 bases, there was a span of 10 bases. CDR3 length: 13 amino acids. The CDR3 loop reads CASTTESSYEQYF. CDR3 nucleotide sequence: TGTGCCAGCACTACGGAGAGCTCCTACGAGCAGTACTTC.

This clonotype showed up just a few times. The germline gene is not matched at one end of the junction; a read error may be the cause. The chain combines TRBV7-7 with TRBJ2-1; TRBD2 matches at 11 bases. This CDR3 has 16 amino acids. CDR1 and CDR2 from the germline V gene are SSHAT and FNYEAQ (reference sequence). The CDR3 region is CASSPGTSGGGYEQFF. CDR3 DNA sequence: TGTGCTAGCAGCCCGGGGACTAGCGGAGGGGGCTATGAGCAGTTCTTC.